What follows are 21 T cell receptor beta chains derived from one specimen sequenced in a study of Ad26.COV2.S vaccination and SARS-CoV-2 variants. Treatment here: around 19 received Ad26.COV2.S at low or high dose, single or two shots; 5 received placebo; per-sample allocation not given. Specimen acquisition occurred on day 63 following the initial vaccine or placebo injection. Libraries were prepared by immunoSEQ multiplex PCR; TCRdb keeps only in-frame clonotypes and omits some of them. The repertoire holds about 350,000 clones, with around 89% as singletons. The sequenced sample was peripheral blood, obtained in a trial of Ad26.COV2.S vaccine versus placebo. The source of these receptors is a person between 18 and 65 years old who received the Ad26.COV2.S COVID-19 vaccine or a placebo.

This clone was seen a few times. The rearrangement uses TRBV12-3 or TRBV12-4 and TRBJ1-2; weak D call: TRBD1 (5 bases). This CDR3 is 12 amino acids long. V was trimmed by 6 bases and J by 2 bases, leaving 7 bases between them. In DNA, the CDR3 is TGTGCCAGCAGAGAGGGGAACTATGGCTACACCTTC. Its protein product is CASREGNYGYTF.

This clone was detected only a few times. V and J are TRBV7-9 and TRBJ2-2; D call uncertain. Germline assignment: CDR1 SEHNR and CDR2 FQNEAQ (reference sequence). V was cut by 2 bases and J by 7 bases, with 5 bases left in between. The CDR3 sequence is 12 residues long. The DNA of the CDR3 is TGTGCCAGCAGCTTAATTGTCGGGGAGCTGTTTTTT. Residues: CASSLIVGELFF.

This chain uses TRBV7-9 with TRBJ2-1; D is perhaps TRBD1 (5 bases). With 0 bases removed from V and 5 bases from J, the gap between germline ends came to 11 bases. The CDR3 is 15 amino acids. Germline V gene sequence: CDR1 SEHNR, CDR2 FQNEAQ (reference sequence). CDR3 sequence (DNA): TGTGCCAGCAGCTTAGCAGGGGTCTACCACAATGAGCAGTTCTTC. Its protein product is CASSLAGVYHNEQFF.

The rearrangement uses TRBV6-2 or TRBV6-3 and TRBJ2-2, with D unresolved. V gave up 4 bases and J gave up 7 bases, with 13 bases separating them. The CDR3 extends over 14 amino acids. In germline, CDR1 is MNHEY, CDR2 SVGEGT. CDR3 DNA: TGTGCCAGCAGTTTCCACGTGGGTGGCGGGGAGCTGTTTTTT. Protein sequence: CASSFHVGGGELFF.

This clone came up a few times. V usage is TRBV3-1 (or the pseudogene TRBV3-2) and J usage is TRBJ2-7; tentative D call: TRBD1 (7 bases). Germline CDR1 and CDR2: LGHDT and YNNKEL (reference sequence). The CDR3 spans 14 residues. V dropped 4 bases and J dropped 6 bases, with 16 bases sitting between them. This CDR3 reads CASSPEGAMAEQYF. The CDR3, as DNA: TGTGCCAGCAGCCCGGAGGGGGCGATGGCCGAGCAGTACTTC.

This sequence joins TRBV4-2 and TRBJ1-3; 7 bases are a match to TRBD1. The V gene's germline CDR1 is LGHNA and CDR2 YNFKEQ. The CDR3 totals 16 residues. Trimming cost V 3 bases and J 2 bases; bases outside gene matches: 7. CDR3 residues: CASSQPRTGAGNTIYF. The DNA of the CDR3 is TGTGCCAGCAGCCAGCCCCGGACAGGAGCTGGAAACACCATATATTTT.

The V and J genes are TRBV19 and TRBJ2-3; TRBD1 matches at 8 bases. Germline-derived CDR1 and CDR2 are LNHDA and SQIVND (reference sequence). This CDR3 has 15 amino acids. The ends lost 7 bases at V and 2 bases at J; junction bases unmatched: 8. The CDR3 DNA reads TGTGCCAGTAACTCTGACAGGGGAGTCACAGATACGCAGTATTTT. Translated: CASNSDRGVTDTQYF.

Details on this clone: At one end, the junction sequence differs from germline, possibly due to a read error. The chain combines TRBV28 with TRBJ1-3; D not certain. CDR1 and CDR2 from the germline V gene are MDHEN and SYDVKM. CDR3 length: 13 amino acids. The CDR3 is CASSLVGGSTIYF. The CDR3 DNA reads TGTGCCAGCAGTCTAGTAGGTGGAAGCACCATATATTTT.

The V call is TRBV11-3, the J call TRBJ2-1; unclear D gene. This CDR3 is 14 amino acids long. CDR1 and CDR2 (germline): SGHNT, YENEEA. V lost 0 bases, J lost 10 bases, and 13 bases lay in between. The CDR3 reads CASSLDAETPEQFF. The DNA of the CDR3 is TGTGCCAGCAGCTTAGATGCGGAAACACCAGAGCAGTTCTTC.

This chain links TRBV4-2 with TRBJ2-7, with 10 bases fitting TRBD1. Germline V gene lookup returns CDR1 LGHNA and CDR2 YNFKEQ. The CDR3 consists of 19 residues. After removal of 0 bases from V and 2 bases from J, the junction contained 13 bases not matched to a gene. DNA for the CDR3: TGTGCCAGCAGCCAAGATATTACACCAGAGGGACAGGGGCCCTACGAGCAGTACTTC. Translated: CASSQDITPEGQGPYEQYF.

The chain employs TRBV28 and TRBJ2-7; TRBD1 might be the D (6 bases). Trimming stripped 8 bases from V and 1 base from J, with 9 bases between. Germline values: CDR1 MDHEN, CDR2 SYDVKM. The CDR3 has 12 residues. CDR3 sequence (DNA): TGTGCCAGCTGGGACATGTCCTACGAGCAGTACTTC. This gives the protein CASWDMSYEQYF.

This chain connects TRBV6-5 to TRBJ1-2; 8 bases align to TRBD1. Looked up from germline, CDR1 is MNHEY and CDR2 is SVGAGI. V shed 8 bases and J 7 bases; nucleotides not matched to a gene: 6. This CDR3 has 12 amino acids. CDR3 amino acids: CASGDRGSGYTF. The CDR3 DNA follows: TGTGCCAGCGGCGACAGGGGTTCTGGCTACACCTTC.

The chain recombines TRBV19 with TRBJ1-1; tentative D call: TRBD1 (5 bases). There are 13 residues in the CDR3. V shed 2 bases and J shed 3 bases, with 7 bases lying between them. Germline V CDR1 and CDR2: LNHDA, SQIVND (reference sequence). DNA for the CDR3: TGTGCCAGTAGTATACGGGGGGACACTGAAGCTTTCTTT. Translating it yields CASSIRGDTEAFF. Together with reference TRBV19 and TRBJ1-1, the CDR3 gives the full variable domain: DGGITQSPKYLFRKEGQNVTLSCEQNLNHDAMYWYRQDPGQGLRLIYYSQIVNDFQKGDIAEGYSVSREKKESFPLTVTSAQKNPTAFYLCASSIRGDTEAFFGQGTRLTVV.

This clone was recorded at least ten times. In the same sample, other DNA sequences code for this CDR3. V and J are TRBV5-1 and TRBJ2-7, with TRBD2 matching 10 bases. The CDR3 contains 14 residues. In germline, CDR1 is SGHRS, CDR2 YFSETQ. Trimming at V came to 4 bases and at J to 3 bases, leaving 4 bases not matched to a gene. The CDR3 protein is CASSAGLADYEQYF. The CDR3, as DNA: TGCGCCAGCAGCGCCGGACTAGCGGACTACGAGCAGTACTTC.

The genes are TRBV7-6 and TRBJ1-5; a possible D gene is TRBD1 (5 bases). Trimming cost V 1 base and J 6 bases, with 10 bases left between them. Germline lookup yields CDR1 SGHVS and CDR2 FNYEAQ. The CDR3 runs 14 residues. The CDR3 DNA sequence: TGTGCCAGCAGCTTAGGTGGGGGGACTCAGCCCCAGCATTTT. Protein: CASSLGGGTQPQHF.

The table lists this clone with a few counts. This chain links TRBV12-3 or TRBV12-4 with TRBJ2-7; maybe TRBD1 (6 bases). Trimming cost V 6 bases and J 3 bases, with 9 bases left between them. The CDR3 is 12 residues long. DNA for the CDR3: TGTGCCAGCAGGCCGGACAGCTACGAGCAGTACTTC. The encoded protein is CASRPDSYEQYF.

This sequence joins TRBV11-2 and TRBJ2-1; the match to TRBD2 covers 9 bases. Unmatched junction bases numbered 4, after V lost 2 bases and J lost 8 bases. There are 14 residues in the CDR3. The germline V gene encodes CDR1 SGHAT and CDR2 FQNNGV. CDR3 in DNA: TGTGCCAGCAGCTTATTACTAGCGGGCGATGAGCAGTTCTTC. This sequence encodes CASSLLLAGDEQFF.

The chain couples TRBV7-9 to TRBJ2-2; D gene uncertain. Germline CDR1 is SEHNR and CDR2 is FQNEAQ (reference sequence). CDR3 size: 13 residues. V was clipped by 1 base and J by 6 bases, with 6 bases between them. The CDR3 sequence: CASSLVSPGELFF. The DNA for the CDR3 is TGTGCCAGCAGCTTAGTATCTCCCGGGGAGCTGTTTTTT.

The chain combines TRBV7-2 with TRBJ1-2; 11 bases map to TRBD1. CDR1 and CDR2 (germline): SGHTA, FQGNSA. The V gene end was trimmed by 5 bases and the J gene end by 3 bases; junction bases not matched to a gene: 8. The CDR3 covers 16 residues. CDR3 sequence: CASSTTGTGGDYGYTF. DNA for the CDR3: TGTGCCAGCAGCACTACCGGGACAGGGGGTGACTATGGCTACACCTTC.

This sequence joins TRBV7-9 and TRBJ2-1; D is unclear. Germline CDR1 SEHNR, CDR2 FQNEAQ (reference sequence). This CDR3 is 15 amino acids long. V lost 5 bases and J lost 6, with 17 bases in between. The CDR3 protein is CASSDEARYGNEQFF. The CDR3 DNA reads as TGTGCCAGCAGCGACGAGGCGAGGTACGGCAATGAGCAGTTCTTC. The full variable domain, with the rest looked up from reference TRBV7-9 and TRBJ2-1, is DTGVSQNPRHKITKRGQNVTFRCDPISEHNRLYWYRQTLGQGPEFLTYFQNEAQLEKSRLLSDRFSAERPKGSFSTLEIQRTEQGDSAMYLCASSDEARYGNEQFFGPGTRLTVL.

The CDR3 here is CASSLALPHTEAFF. Here the CDR3 DNA reads TGTGCCAGCAGCTTAGCGCTCCCTCACACTGAAGCTTTCTTT. The rearrangement joins TRBV7-9 to TRBJ1-1; D is ambiguous. The CDR3 is 14 residues long. The V gene lost 0 bases and the J gene lost 3 bases, with 8 bases spanning the gap. Germline CDR1 and CDR2: SEHNR and FQNEAQ (reference sequence).